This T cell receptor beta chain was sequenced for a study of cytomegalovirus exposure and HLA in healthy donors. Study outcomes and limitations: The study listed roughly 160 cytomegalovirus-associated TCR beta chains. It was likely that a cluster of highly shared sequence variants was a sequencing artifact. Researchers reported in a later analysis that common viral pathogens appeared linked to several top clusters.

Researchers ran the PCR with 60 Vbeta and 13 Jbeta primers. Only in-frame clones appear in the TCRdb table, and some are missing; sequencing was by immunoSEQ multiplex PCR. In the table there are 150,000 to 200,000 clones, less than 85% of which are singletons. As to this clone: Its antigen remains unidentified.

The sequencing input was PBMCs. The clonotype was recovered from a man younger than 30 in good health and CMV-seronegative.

This CDR3 is CASSGLSGTPKGWELFF. The DNA of the CDR3 is TGTGCCAGCAGTGGGCTTTCAGGGACACCTAAGGGTTGGGAGCTGTTTTTT. The chain is built from TRBV2 and TRBJ2-2; a possible D gene is TRBD1 (6 bases). Germline V gives CDR1 SNHLY, CDR2 FYNNEI. The V end lost 4 bases, the J end lost 9 bases, and 24 bases lay between the germline ends. The CDR3 is made up of 17 amino acids.